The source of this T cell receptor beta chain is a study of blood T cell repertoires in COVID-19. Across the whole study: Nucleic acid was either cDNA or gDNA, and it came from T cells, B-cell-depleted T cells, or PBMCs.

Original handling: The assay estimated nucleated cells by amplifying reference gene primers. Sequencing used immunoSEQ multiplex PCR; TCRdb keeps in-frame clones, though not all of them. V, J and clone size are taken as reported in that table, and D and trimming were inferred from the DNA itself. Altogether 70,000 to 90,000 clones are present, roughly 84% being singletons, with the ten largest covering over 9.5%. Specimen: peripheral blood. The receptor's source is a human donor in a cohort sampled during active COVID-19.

The CDR3 DNA reads as TGTGCCAGCCGCAGAGGGGGCACCGAGCCCCAGCATTTT. Amino acid sequence: CASRRGGTEPQHF. This chain joins TRBV6-5 and TRBJ1-5; TRBD1 matches 7 bases. Germline CDR1 reads MNHEY; CDR2 reads SVGAGI. The length of the CDR3 is 13 residues. Trimming removed 8 bases from V and 8 bases from J; junction bases left unmatched: 9.